This entry is about one T cell receptor (beta chain). What it binds is unknown. The read ends 3 residues early relative to the CDR3; the germline J gene fills the gap. The data derive from a study of T cells in women clearing cervical HPV infection. Libraries were prepared by immunoSEQ multiplex PCR; TCRdb keeps only in-frame clonotypes and omits some of them. Here the sample table reports around 30,000 clones. V lost 4 bases and J lost 2, with 15 bases in between. CDR1 GTSNPN and CDR2 SVGIG come from the germline V gene (reference sequence). There are 15 residues in the CDR3. Study findings and constraints: T-cell numbers per sample were unknown and may explain richness differences.

The rearrangement joins TRBV30 to TRBJ2-1; D may be TRBD1 (5 bases). Sequenced material: blood buffy coat. The TCR originated in a woman between 18 and 70 years old with a cervical HPV16 infection that either progressed to CIN3+ or cleared (not recorded which). This CDR3 reads CAWTSVGPAYNEQFF. The sequenced part of the CDR3 DNA is TGTGCCTGGACCTCAGTGGGGCCCGCCTACAATGAG.